This section outlines one T cell receptor beta chain sequence together with its context. Its antigen is not known. These data come from a study of cytomegalovirus exposure and HLA in healthy donors. Looking at the study overall: According to later analysis, the same platform produced the 120 validation and several hundred first-cohort repertoires. Whole-study results and caveats: Subsequent analysis revealed that first-cohort TCR clusters tended to co-occur in the 120 or so validation repertoires. TCR beta chains numbering more than 150 were designated cytomegalovirus-associated.

CDR3 length: 13 residues. CDR1 MNHEY and CDR2 SMNVEV come from the germline V gene (reference sequence). V shed 8 bases, J shed 7 bases, and the junction held 4 bases outside the gene matches. Some clones are missing from TCRdb's copy, which holds only in-frame ones; the method was immunoSEQ multiplex PCR. The sample gives 100,000 to 150,000 clones, 95% to 96% of which show up once; approximately 1.5% is in the top ten. This receptor was taken from a man aged 18 to 29 in good health and CMV-seronegative. The rearrangement uses TRBV27 and TRBJ1-4, with 10 bases aligning to TRBD1. Sequences were obtained from PBMCs. The CDR3 region has the DNA TGTGCCAGCTCGGGACAGGGGTTTGAAAAACTGTTTTTT. Protein: CASSGQGFEKLFF.